One sample yielded the 9 T cell receptor beta chains listed below, sequenced in a study of blood T cell repertoires in COVID-19. Assay: immunoSEQ multiplex PCR; the TCRdb copy retains only in-frame clones and omits some. Among about 80,000 clones, 88% were seen once, and the ten largest hold 5.5% to 7.5%. Sequences were obtained from peripheral blood. The source is a man between 65 and 85 years old with acute or convalescent COVID-19.

The chain is built from TRBV27 and TRBJ2-2, with 8 positions matching TRBD1. V shed 2 bases and J 3 bases; nucleotides not matched to a gene: 5. Germline V lookup: CDR1 MNHEY, CDR2 SMNVEV (reference sequence). The CDR3 is made up of 16 amino acids. The CDR3 here is CASSLPTGVDTGELFF. The CDR3 DNA follows: TGTGCCAGCAGTTTACCGACAGGGGTTGACACCGGGGAGCTGTTTTTT.

This sequence joins TRBV3-1 (or the pseudogene TRBV3-2) and TRBJ2-7; a weak D match, TRBD2 (6 bases). CDR1 and CDR2 (germline): LGHDT, YNNKEL (reference sequence). Between the trimmed V and J ends, which lost 6 bases and 7 bases, there was a span of 13 bases. The CDR3 extends over 12 amino acids. Here the CDR3 reads CASRNGAGEQYF. CDR3 nucleotide sequence: TGTGCCAGCAGGAACGGGGCGGGGGAGCAGTACTTC.

This clone was counted only a few times. This sequence joins TRBV6-2 or TRBV6-3 and TRBJ2-1; D remains unclear. Trimming stripped 5 bases from V and 0 bases from J, with 17 bases between. The CDR3 is 17 residues long. The V gene's germline CDR1 is MNHEY and CDR2 SVGEGT. CDR3 nucleotide sequence: TGTGCCAGCAGTCCCTGGTCCCCAGCGAGCTCCTACAATGAGCAGTTCTTC. Protein sequence: CASSPWSPASSYNEQFF.

This clone came up once. J is TRBJ2-4 and V is TRBV4-3; perhaps TRBD2 as D (6 bases). Germline assignment: CDR1 LGHNA and CDR2 YSLEER. The CDR3 runs 18 residues. Between the trimmed V and J ends, which lost 0 bases and 0 bases, there was a span of 15 bases. The DNA for the CDR3 is TGCGCCAGCAGCCAAGAAAGAGGAGGGGACTCAGCCAAAAACATTCAGTACTTC. It translates to CASSQERGGDSAKNIQYF.

The chain links TRBV24-1 to TRBJ2-7, with TRBD1 as a possible D gene (6 bases). V was shortened by 4 bases and J by 10 bases, with 13 bases between the two germline ends. The CDR3 covers 12 residues. Germline V gives CDR1 KGHDR, CDR2 SFDVKD. CDR3: CATSEQGQFQYF. The CDR3, as DNA: TGTGCCACCAGTGAACAAGGACAGTTTCAGTACTTC.

This clone came up once. The genes are TRBV19 and TRBJ2-1; 13 bases agree with TRBD2. CDR3 size: 19 residues. In germline, CDR1 is LNHDA, CDR2 SQIVND (reference sequence). The V gene end was trimmed by 5 bases and the J gene end by 9 bases; junction bases not matched to a gene: 19. CDR3 sequence: CASSATGSGLAGNTIEQFF. CDR3 DNA sequence: TGTGCCAGTAGTGCGACAGGGTCGGGACTAGCGGGGAATACAATTGAGCAGTTCTTC.

This chain links TRBV27 with TRBJ2-7; 10 positions match TRBD1. Germline CDR1 and CDR2: MNHEY and SMNVEV (reference sequence). The CDR3 spans 15 residues. J gave up 0 bases and V 5 bases, and 4 bases lay outside the gene matches. The CDR3 loop is CASSARTGGSYEQYF. In DNA form, the CDR3 reads TGTGCCAGCAGTGCCCGGACAGGGGGCTCCTACGAGCAGTACTTC.

The rearrangement joins TRBV7-2 to TRBJ2-1; TRBD2 aligns across 9 bases. V dropped 0 bases and J dropped 6; count of bases not matched to a gene: 3. Germline V gene data show CDR1 as SGHTA and CDR2 as FQGNSA. This CDR3 has 15 amino acids. Here the CDR3 DNA reads TGTGCCAGCAGCTTAGCACTAGCGGGCCGCAATGAGCAGTTCTTC. Amino acid sequence: CASSLALAGRNEQFF.

The chain is built from TRBV14 and TRBJ1-1; D is possibly TRBD1 (6 bases). This CDR3 is 14 amino acids long. The ends were cut back, 4 bases at V and 1 base at J, with 10 bases in the middle. Germline V gene data show CDR1 as SGHDN and CDR2 as FVKESK. CDR3 in DNA: TGTGCCAGCAGCCTACGGGGGGCGAACACTGAAGCTTTCTTT. This translates into CASSLRGANTEAFF.